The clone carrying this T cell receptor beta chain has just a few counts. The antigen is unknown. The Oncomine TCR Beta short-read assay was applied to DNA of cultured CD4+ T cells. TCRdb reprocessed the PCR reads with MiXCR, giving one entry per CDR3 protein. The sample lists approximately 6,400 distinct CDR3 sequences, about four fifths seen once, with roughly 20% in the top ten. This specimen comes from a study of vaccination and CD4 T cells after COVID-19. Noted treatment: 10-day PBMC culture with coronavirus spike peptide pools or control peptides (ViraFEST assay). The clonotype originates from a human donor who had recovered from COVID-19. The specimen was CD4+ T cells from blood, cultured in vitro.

CDR3 sequence: CASSGRTETNYGYTF. CDR3 DNA sequence: TGTGCCAGTAGTGGCCGGACAGAGACTAACTATGGCTACACCTTC. V gene TRBV19 combines with J gene TRBJ1-2; D is possibly TRBD1 (6 bases). The CDR3 extends over 15 amino acids. Trimming cost V 5 bases and J 0 bases, with 13 bases left between them. Germline V gene sequence: CDR1 LNHDA, CDR2 SQIVND (reference sequence).